Following are 25 T cell receptor beta chains from one sample sequenced in a study of early stage breast cancer tumors. Some clones are missing from TCRdb's copy, which holds only in-frame ones; the method was immunoSEQ multiplex PCR. The table includes 20,000 to 25,000 clones, 76% detected once. The sequenced sample consisted of blood. Receptor source: a person between 55 and 69 years old with breast cancer.

Here the CDR3 DNA reads TGTGCCAGCAGCAGCCCCTGGAGAAGGTCCTACGAGCAGTACTTC. This translates into CASSSPWRRSYEQYF. The chain employs TRBV11-2 and TRBJ2-7; no clear D. Looked up from germline, CDR1 is SGHAT and CDR2 is FQNNGV. Trimming cost V 5 bases and J 1 base, with 15 bases left between them. The CDR3 is 15 amino acids. The complete variable domain, with remaining parts taken from reference TRBV11-2 and TRBJ2-7, reads EAGVAQSPRYKIIEKRQSVAFWCNPISGHATLYWYQQILGQGPKLLIQFQNNGVVDDSQLPKDRFSAERLKGVDSTLKIQPAKLEDSAVYLCASSSPWRRSYEQYFGPGTRLTVT.

This chain connects TRBV11-2 to TRBJ2-1, with 9 nucleotides matching TRBD1. Germline CDR1 SGHAT, CDR2 FQNNGV. CDR3 length equals 16 residues. The V gene end was trimmed by 6 bases and the J gene end by 4 bases; junction bases not matched to a gene: 10. In nucleotides, the CDR3 is TGTGCCAGCAGTTTGGGCGGGACAGGGTATTACAATGAGCAGTTCTTC. Translated: CASSLGGTGYYNEQFF.

This clone was counted a few times. V usage is TRBV19 and J usage is TRBJ2-1, with 7 positions matching TRBD2. CDR3 length: 13 residues. Germline V lookup: CDR1 LNHDA, CDR2 SQIVND (reference sequence). The ends lost 4 bases at V and 7 bases at J; junction bases unmatched: 4. As DNA, the CDR3 is TGTGCCAGTAGTACCACGCGGGGGAATGAGCAGTTCTTC. This codes for CASSTTRGNEQFF.

This clone was detected a few times. The chain joins TRBV18 to TRBJ1-1, with D unclear. The V end lost 11 bases, the J end lost 7 bases, and 14 bases lay between the germline ends. Looked up from germline, CDR1 is KGHSH and CDR2 is LQKENI. The CDR3 totals 11 residues. CDR3 sequence: CALTSGIEAFF. The CDR3 bases are TGTGCCCTTACTTCTGGGATTGAAGCTTTCTTT.

This clone occurred once. The chain combines TRBV29-1 with TRBJ2-7, with TRBD2 matching 12 bases. V shed 7 bases and J 7 bases; nucleotides not matched to a gene: 11. Looked up from germline, CDR1 is SQVTM and CDR2 is ANQGSEA. There are 14 residues in the CDR3. The CDR3 DNA sequence: TGCAGCGCTGAGACTAGCGGGAGTCAAGGAGAGCAGTACTTC. It encodes CSAETSGSQGEQYF.

This clone was seen just once. The genes are TRBV4-2 and TRBJ2-3; 7 positions agree with TRBD2. J lost 2 bases, V lost 1 base, and 6 bases had no gene match. In germline, CDR1 is LGHNA, CDR2 YNFKEQ. CDR3 size: 16 residues. CDR3 sequence (DNA): TGTGCCAGCAGCCAAGCTCTGCGGGGGACCACAGATACGCAGTATTTT. As protein: CASSQALRGTTDTQYF.

The rearrangement joins TRBV7-9 to TRBJ1-2; a possible D gene is TRBD1 (5 bases). There are 14 residues in the CDR3. Germline CDR1 reads SEHNR; CDR2 reads FQNEAQ (reference sequence). Trimming pared 5 bases from V and 6 bases from J, leaving 16 bases between. The CDR3 DNA sequence: TGTGCCAGCAGCACCTACGGGACGGTGGATGGCTACACCTTC. This translates into CASSTYGTVDGYTF. Drawing the rest from reference TRBV7-9 and TRBJ1-2, the complete variable domain is DTGVSQNPRHKITKRGQNVTFRCDPISEHNRLYWYRQTLGQGPEFLTYFQNEAQLEKSRLLSDRFSAERPKGSFSTLEIQRTEQGDSAMYLCASSTYGTVDGYTFGSGTRLTVV.

The V gene is TRBV19, the J gene TRBJ2-1, with 9 bases identical to TRBD1. This CDR3 contains 14 residues. V lost 6 bases and J lost 3; bases outside the gene matches: 3. Germline-derived CDR1 and CDR2 are LNHDA and SQIVND (reference sequence). In nucleotides, the CDR3 is TGTGCCAGTAGCCCGGGACAGGGCTACAATGAGCAGTTCTTC. Its translation is CASSPGQGYNEQFF.

J is TRBJ2-7 and V is TRBV27; D may match TRBD1 or TRBD2 (5 bases each). The germline V and J ends were trimmed by 9 bases and 0 bases, with 9 bases remaining between them. The CDR3 consists of 12 residues. In germline, CDR1 is MNHEY, CDR2 SMNVEV (reference sequence). The CDR3 DNA follows: TGTGCCAGTGGGGGATTCTCCTACGAGCAGTACTTC. This gives the protein CASGGFSYEQYF.

This clone was found a few times. Here the CDR3 reads CASSAGQGNSPLHF. DNA of the CDR3: TGCGCCAGCAGCGCCGGACAGGGGAACTCACCCCTCCACTTT. The gene calls are TRBV5-1 and TRBJ1-6; 9 positions match TRBD1. Germline loops: CDR1 SGHRS, CDR2 YFSETQ. CDR3 length: 14 amino acids. Trimming took 4 bases from V and 10 from J; bases not matched to a gene: 6.

The chain is built from TRBV21-1 and TRBJ2-1; TRBD1 is the table's D call and was not checked against the DNA. TRBV21-1 is labeled a pseudogene. The CDR3 is 13 residues long. CDR3 loop: CASTGTGENEQFF. The CDR3 DNA sequence: TGTGCCAGCACGGGGACAGGGGAGAATGAGCAGTTCTTC.

This rearrangement joins TRBV10-1 to TRBJ2-7, with 11 bases fitting TRBD2. Germline V gene data show CDR1 as WNHNN and CDR2 as SYGVQD (reference sequence). V was pared by 2 bases and J by 7 bases, with 7 bases of the junction left unmatched. The CDR3 length is 15 residues. CDR3 DNA sequence: TGCGCCAGCAGTGAGACCGGGACTAGCGGAGAAGAGCAGTACTTC. Its translation: CASSETGTSGEEQYF.

The rearrangement uses TRBV18 and TRBJ2-3; the match to TRBD1 covers 7 bases. From germline, CDR1 is KGHSH and CDR2 LQKENI. There are 16 residues in the CDR3. The V and J ends lost 2 bases and 1 base, in that order; junction bases with no gene match: 6. The CDR3 coding sequence is TGTGCCAGCTCACCAGTGGGAACAGGGGGCACAGATACGCAGTATTTT. Amino acid sequence: CASSPVGTGGTDTQYF.

J is TRBJ2-1 and V is TRBV7-9; D possibly corresponds to TRBD1 (5 bases). V was trimmed by 5 bases and J by 5 bases, leaving 28 bases between them. CDR1 is SEHNR and CDR2 is FQNEAQ in the germline V gene (reference sequence). The CDR3 is 19 residues long. CDR3 sequence: CASSPRDQGAVGLNNEQFF. For the CDR3, the DNA is TGTGCCAGCAGCCCCAGGGATCAGGGCGCCGTCGGTCTTAACAATGAGCAGTTCTTC.

This clone was observed a few times. The chain uses TRBV5-5 and TRBJ1-2, with D unresolved. This CDR3 is built from 11 residues. Trimming pared 3 bases from V and 8 bases from J, leaving 8 bases between. Germline CDR1 reads SGHKS; CDR2 reads YYEKEE (reference sequence). CDR3 sequence reads: CASSWVLGYTF. The CDR3 DNA sequence: TGTGCCAGCAGCTGGGTTTTGGGCTACACCTTC.

This clone was counted once. This chain connects TRBV9 to TRBJ2-3, with D perhaps TRBD1 or TRBD2 (5 bases each). V lost 1 base, J lost 1 base, and 7 bases lay in between. Germline V gene sequence: CDR1 SGDLS, CDR2 YYNGEE. The CDR3 covers 14 residues. The CDR3 loop reads CASSVQGGTDTQYF. As DNA, the CDR3 is TGTGCCAGCAGCGTACAGGGAGGCACAGATACGCAGTATTTT.

The chain recombines TRBV7-6 with TRBJ2-3; D possibly uses TRBD1 or TRBD2 (7 bases each). This CDR3 contains 16 residues. The V and J ends lost 0 bases and 6 bases respectively, with 16 bases between them. Germline CDR1 and CDR2: SGHVS and FNYEAQ. CDR3 residues: CASSLAQGGLGDTQYF. The CDR3 DNA follows: TGTGCCAGCAGCTTAGCCCAGGGGGGGCTTGGGGATACGCAGTATTTT.

This chain uses TRBV9 with TRBJ2-1, with TRBD2 identical over 10 bases. Germline trimming cut 4 bases from V and 7 bases from J; bases unmatched to any gene: 11. The germline CDR1 and CDR2 sequences are SGDLS and YYNGEE. The CDR3 sequence is 16 residues long. The CDR3 region is CASSHPQRGGRNEQFF. The CDR3 DNA reads as TGTGCCAGCAGCCACCCCCAGCGGGGGGGCCGAAATGAGCAGTTCTTC. Full variable domain (outside the CDR3, taken from reference TRBV9 and TRBJ2-1): DSGVTQTPKHLITATGQRVTLRCSPRSGDLSVYWYQQSLDQGLQFLIQYYNGEERAKGNILERFSAQQFPDLHSELNLSSLELGDSALYFCASSHPQRGGRNEQFFGPGTRLTVL.

This clone was detected a few times. This CDR3 reads CASSLTEPTYEQYF. CDR3 in DNA: TGCGCCAGCAGCTTGACAGAACCGACCTACGAGCAGTACTTC. The J gene is TRBJ2-7, the V gene TRBV5-1, with no clear D. Trimming stripped 1 base from V and 2 bases from J, with 10 bases between. Per the germline V gene, CDR1 is SGHRS and CDR2 is YFSETQ. The CDR3 is 14 amino acids.

The J gene is TRBJ1-1, the V gene TRBV7-9; TRBD1 agrees at 9 bases. J gave up 7 bases and V 5 bases, and 2 bases lay outside the gene matches. There are 12 residues in the CDR3. Germline loops: CDR1 SEHNR, CDR2 FQNEAQ (reference sequence). The CDR3 sequence: CASSRDRDEAFF. CDR3 sequence (DNA): TGTGCCAGCAGCCGGGACAGGGATGAAGCTTTCTTT.

J is TRBJ2-2 and V is TRBV2; 8 nucleotides align to TRBD2. The V gene end was trimmed by 6 bases and the J gene end by 5 bases; junction bases not matched to a gene: 8. The CDR3 is 15 amino acids. Germline V gives CDR1 SNHLY, CDR2 FYNNEI. DNA for the CDR3: TGTGCCAGCAGCGACGGGACTAGGGGAACCGGGGAGCTGTTTTTT. It yields the protein CASSDGTRGTGELFF.

The chain links TRBV9 to TRBJ1-3; D gene uncertain. Germline CDR1 SGDLS, CDR2 YYNGEE. The CDR3 loop spans 15 amino acids. The V and J ends lost 2 bases and 1 base respectively, with 10 bases between them. The CDR3 DNA is TGTGCCAGCAGCGTTTCTTGGGGATCTGGAAACACCATATATTTT. Its translation is CASSVSWGSGNTIYF.

The chain couples TRBV14 to TRBJ2-1; D unclear. CDR3 length: 14 amino acids. Germline V gene lookup returns CDR1 SGHDN and CDR2 FVKESK. Trimming removed 4 bases at V and 3 bases at J, with 10 bases between. The CDR3 protein is CASSPSTRYNEQFF. For the CDR3, the DNA is TGTGCCAGCAGCCCCTCAACCCGCTACAATGAGCAGTTCTTC.

CDR3 nucleotides: TGTGCCAGCAGTGAATGGTTCGGGGAGGCCAATGAAAAACTGTTTTTT. Its translation is CASSEWFGEANEKLFF. The V and J genes are TRBV6-1 and TRBJ1-4; D remains unclear. Trimming pared 2 bases from V and 5 bases from J, leaving 15 bases between. The V gene's germline CDR1 is MNHNS and CDR2 SASEGT. The CDR3 is made up of 16 amino acids.

The chain employs TRBV19 and TRBJ2-1; D call uncertain. Trimming stripped 8 bases from V and 10 bases from J, with 21 bases between. The V gene's germline CDR1 is LNHDA and CDR2 SQIVND (reference sequence). This CDR3 is built from 14 residues. The CDR3 here is CASRDPAVQSEQFF. For the CDR3, the DNA is TGTGCCAGTCGAGACCCGGCGGTACAATCCGAGCAGTTCTTC.